This entry lists 5 T cell receptor beta chains sequenced from one sample in a study of blood T cell repertoires in COVID-19. Some clones are missing from TCRdb's copy, which holds only in-frame ones; the method was immunoSEQ multiplex PCR. The sample consists of over 110,000 clones, 88% of them appearing once. Source material: peripheral blood. All receptors come from a human donor in a cohort sampled during active COVID-19.

A word on this clone: At one boundary the junction diverges from the germline segment, which might be a read error. The chain's CDR3 is CASSYVQGNAGELFF. The CDR3 DNA sequence: TGTGCCAGCAGTTACGTCCAGGGGAACGCCGGGGAGCTGTTTTTT. The chain links TRBV6-5 to TRBJ2-2; TRBD1 might be the D (6 bases). Germline V gene data show CDR1 as MNHEY and CDR2 as SVGAGI. This CDR3 is built from 15 residues.

The V call is TRBV6-1, the J call TRBJ2-7; tentative D call: TRBD1 (7 bases). Per germline, CDR1 MNHNS and CDR2 SASEGT. V lost 2 bases, J lost 3 bases, and 8 bases lay in between. The CDR3 consists of 13 residues. The CDR3 nucleotides read TGTGCCAGCAGTGAACAGGGGGGCTACGAGCAGTACTTC. Amino acid sequence: CASSEQGGYEQYF.

This sequence joins TRBV2 and TRBJ2-4; D may be TRBD1 (6 bases). Germline V lookup: CDR1 SNHLY, CDR2 FYNNEI. The CDR3 has 16 residues. The V end lost 6 bases, the J end lost 0 bases, and 15 bases lay between the germline ends. The CDR3 region has the DNA TGTGCCAGCAGGGAGAACAGGGTTCTAGCCAAAAACATTCAGTACTTC. Amino acids: CASRENRVLAKNIQYF.

This chain links TRBV7-2 with TRBJ1-5, with D possibly matching TRBD1 (5 bases). Trimming pared 5 bases from V and 6 bases from J, leaving 17 bases between. The CDR3 is 15 residues long. Germline lookup yields CDR1 SGHTA and CDR2 FQGNSA. Written as DNA, the CDR3 is TGTGCCAGCAGCCGCGGGGGATCGATTAGTCAGCCCCAGCATTTT. It encodes CASSRGGSISQPQHF.

V is TRBV3-1 (or the pseudogene TRBV3-2) and J is TRBJ2-7; TRBD1 aligns across 8 bases. With V trimmed by 5 bases and J by 7 bases, 13 bases remained unmatched. In germline, CDR1 is LGHDT, CDR2 YNNKEL (reference sequence). The CDR3 length is 15 residues. The DNA of the CDR3 is TGTGCCAGCAGCAAGGGGACAGGCCCATGGCGGGAGCAGTACTTC. It specifies CASSKGTGPWREQYF.